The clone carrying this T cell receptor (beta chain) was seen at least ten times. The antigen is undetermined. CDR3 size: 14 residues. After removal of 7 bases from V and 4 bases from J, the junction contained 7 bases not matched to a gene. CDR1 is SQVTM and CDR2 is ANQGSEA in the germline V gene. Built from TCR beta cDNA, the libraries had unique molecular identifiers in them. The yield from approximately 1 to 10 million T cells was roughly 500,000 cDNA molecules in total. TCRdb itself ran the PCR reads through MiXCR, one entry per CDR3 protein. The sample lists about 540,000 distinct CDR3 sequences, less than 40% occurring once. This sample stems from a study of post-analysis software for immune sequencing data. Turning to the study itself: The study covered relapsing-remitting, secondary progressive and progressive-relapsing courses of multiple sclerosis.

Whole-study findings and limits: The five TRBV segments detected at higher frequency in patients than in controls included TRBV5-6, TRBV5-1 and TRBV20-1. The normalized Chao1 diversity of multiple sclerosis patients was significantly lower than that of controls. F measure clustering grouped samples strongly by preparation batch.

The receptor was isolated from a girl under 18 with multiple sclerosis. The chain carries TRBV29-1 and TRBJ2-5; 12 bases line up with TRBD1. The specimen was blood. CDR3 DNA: TGCAGCGCTCGGGACAGGGGGCGCGTAGAGACCCAGTACTTC. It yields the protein CSARDRGRVETQYF. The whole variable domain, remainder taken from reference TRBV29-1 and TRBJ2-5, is SAVISQKPSRDICQRGTSLTIQCQVDSQVTMMFWYRQQPGQSLTLIATANQGSEATYESGFVIDKFPISRPNLTFSTLTVSNMSPEDSSIYLCSARDRGRVETQYFGPGTRLLVL.